The 17 T cell receptor beta chains given below trace back to one sample, sequenced in a study of blood T cells in healthy people across ages. Primed by a sample-barcoded 5' primer and a J-beta primer mix, a second PCR proceeded for about 7 to 11 cycles. A single record per CDR3 protein comes from TCRdb applying MiXCR to the 5' RACE reads. Of some 790,000 distinct CDR3 sequences in the sample, roughly 26% were seen once. The specimen sequenced was blood. Receptor source: a woman older than 75 in good health.

This chain connects TRBV12-3 or TRBV12-4 to TRBJ1-5, with 9 bases aligning to TRBD1. The CDR3 length is 14 residues. Losses at the gene ends were 6 bases for V and 6 bases for J; bases not matched to a gene: 6. The CDR3 nucleotides read TGTGCCAGCAGCTACGGGACAGGGTTTCAGCCCCAGCATTTT. Translating gives CASSYGTGFQPQHF.

This clonotype was counted a few times. The V and J genes are TRBV6-1 and TRBJ1-1; D remains ambiguous. The CDR3 spans 13 residues. The germline V and J ends were trimmed by 6 bases and 8 bases, with 16 bases remaining between them. Germline CDR1 and CDR2: MNHNS and SASEGT. The CDR3 protein is CASRPTVGGEAFF. CDR3 nucleotides: TGTGCCAGCAGACCTACCGTGGGCGGCGAAGCTTTCTTT.

On this clonotype itself: A much larger clone lies a single base off, so this may be a read error. The V and J genes are TRBV12-3 or TRBV12-4 and TRBJ1-1, with 7 bases fitting TRBD1. The CDR3 runs 14 residues. The CDR3 DNA reads as TGTGTCAGCAGTTTAGGGGGCGAGAACACTGAAGCTTTCTTT. It encodes CVSSLGGENTEAFF.

This clonotype was counted only a few times. A read error may account for a junction end that differs from germline. The chain employs TRBV5-1 and TRBJ1-2; 8 bases match TRBD1. From germline, CDR1 is SGHRS and CDR2 YFSETQ. The CDR3 is 14 amino acids. The CDR3 bases are TGCGCCTGCAGCTTTGGACAGGGAGACTATGGCTACACCTTC. Amino acid sequence: CACSFGQGDYGYTF. The full variable domain, completed using reference TRBV5-1 and TRBJ1-2, is KAGVTQTPRYLIKTRGQQVTLSCSPISGHRSVSWYQQTPGQGLQFLFEYFSETQRNKGNFPGRFSGRQFSNSRSEMNVSTLELGDSALYLCACSFGQGDYGYTFGSGTRLTVV.

The chain couples TRBV4-2 to TRBJ2-2, with D perhaps assigned TRBD1 or TRBD2 (5 bases each). Trimming stripped 1 base from V and 3 bases from J, with 18 bases between. There are 18 residues in the CDR3. The V gene's germline CDR1 is LGHNA and CDR2 YNFKEQ. In DNA, the CDR3 is TGTGCCAGCAGCCAAGTTCGTCGCCGGGACCTTCACACCGGGGAGCTGTTTTTT. Translated, it gives CASSQVRRRDLHTGELFF.

This clonotype occurred many times. The chain employs TRBV7-8 and TRBJ2-1; TRBD1 matches 8 bases. J lost 0 bases, V lost 5 bases, and 9 bases had no gene match. The CDR3 sequence is 17 residues long. The germline V gene encodes CDR1 SGHVS and CDR2 FQNEAQ. CDR3 coding DNA: TGTGCCAGCAGCCCGGGGACAGGTCATCGCTCCTACAATGAGCAGTTCTTC. Protein product: CASSPGTGHRSYNEQFF.

This clonotype has only a few counts. The chain employs TRBV2 and TRBJ1-6, with 8 bases lining up with TRBD1. The CDR3 runs 16 residues. Germline-derived CDR1 and CDR2 are SNHLY and FYNNEI. V lost 6 bases to trimming and J lost 5 bases; unmatched junction nucleotides: 9. As DNA, the CDR3 is TGTGCCAGCAGCGCCGGGACAGGAGGGAATAATTCACCCCTCCACTTT. As protein: CASSAGTGGNNSPLHF.

The chain uses TRBV7-6 and TRBJ2-1; a possible D gene is TRBD1 (6 bases). Looked up from germline, CDR1 is SGHVS and CDR2 is FNYEAQ. Trimming pared 2 bases from V and 7 bases from J, leaving 18 bases between. The CDR3 contains 16 residues. The CDR3 bases are TGTGCCAGCAGCTTATACGGGCAGGGGATTGGTAATGAGCAGTTCTTC. This sequence encodes CASSLYGQGIGNEQFF.

This clonotype was seen at least ten times. The CDR3 region is CAISAATNEKLFF. The DNA of the CDR3 is TGTGCCATCAGTGCTGCGACTAATGAAAAACTGTTTTTT. The J gene is TRBJ1-4, the V gene TRBV10-3; D is unresolved. The CDR3 runs to 13 residues. CDR1 ENHRY and CDR2 SYGVKD come from the germline V gene. With 4 bases removed from V and 2 bases from J, the gap between germline ends came to 5 bases.

The chain joins TRBV20-1 to TRBJ1-2; D is possibly TRBD1 (6 bases). Germline V CDR1 and CDR2: DFQATT, SNEGSKA (reference sequence). The ends were cut back, 3 bases at V and 3 bases at J, with 17 bases in the middle. The CDR3 covers 15 residues. CDR3 bases: TGCAGTGCTAGTCCCGGGGGGGGCAGGGACTATGGCTACACCTTC. This sequence encodes CSASPGGGRDYGYTF.

At least ten counts were recorded for this clonotype. The V gene is TRBV12-3 or TRBV12-4, the J gene TRBJ2-5; D remains ambiguous. Between the trimmed V and J ends, which lost 1 base and 1 base, there was a span of 10 bases. CDR3 length equals 15 residues. CDR3 nucleotides: TGTGCCAGCAGTTTAGGAGGTTCTAGCCAAGAGACCCAGTACTTC. Its translation: CASSLGGSSQETQYF.

Turning to this clonotype: Since a much larger clone is just one base distant, this may be a read error. The V and J genes are TRBV12-3 or TRBV12-4 and TRBJ2-3, with a weak D call TRBD2 (7 bases). V lost 3 bases to trimming and J lost 3 bases, with 16 bases between them. This CDR3 is built from 16 residues. In DNA, the CDR3 is TGTGCCAGCAGTTTCGGGTGGGGGGGCCCAACAGATACGCAGTATTTT. Translating it yields CASSFGWGGPTDTQYF.

This clonotype has more than one count but fewer than ten. CDR3 bases: TGCGCCAGCAGCCGCCTAGTGTCAAGGAACACTGAAGCTTTCTTT. Translation gives CASSRLVSRNTEAFF. The rearrangement joins TRBV5-1 to TRBJ1-1, with D unresolved. From germline, CDR1 is SGHRS and CDR2 YFSETQ. Trimming took off 4 bases at V and 1 base at J, with 14 bases between the two ends. The CDR3 contains 15 residues.

There are many counts of this clonotype. The chain employs TRBV6-5 and TRBJ1-4; TRBD1 matches at 8 bases. Per germline, CDR1 MNHEY and CDR2 SVGAGI. CDR3 length equals 17 residues. Unmatched junction bases numbered 8, after V lost 2 bases and J lost 3 bases. CDR3 amino acids: CASSYRTGNSANEKLFF. CDR3 bases: TGTGCCAGCAGTTACAGGACAGGGAACTCAGCTAATGAAAAACTGTTTTTT.

This clonotype was seen at least ten times. The chain joins TRBV6-2 or TRBV6-3 to TRBJ2-3, with D possibly matching TRBD1 (6 bases). The CDR3 runs 15 residues. The V and J ends lost 2 bases and 2 bases respectively, with 11 bases between them. Germline V lookup: CDR1 MNHEY, CDR2 SVGEGT. The CDR3 DNA sequence: TGTGCCAGCAGTTACCTCGGACAGATCACAGATACGCAGTATTTT. Translating it yields CASSYLGQITDTQYF.

The chain couples TRBV3-1 to TRBJ1-1, with D possibly being TRBD1 (5 bases). Per germline, CDR1 LGHDT and CDR2 YNNKEL (reference sequence). The CDR3 consists of 14 residues. Trimming removed 7 bases at V and 0 bases at J, with 12 bases between. This CDR3 is CASIASGMNTEAFF. The DNA for the CDR3 is TGTGCCAGCATAGCTTCAGGGATGAACACTGAAGCTTTCTTT.

A few counts support this clonotype. The chain uses TRBV9 and TRBJ2-7; tentatively, D is TRBD1 or TRBD2 (5 bases each). The CDR3 has 15 residues. The V gene's germline CDR1 is SGDLS and CDR2 YYNGEE. V was cut by 4 bases and J by 2 bases, with 16 bases left in between. The CDR3 is CASSTSWDATYEQYF. The CDR3 region has the DNA TGTGCCAGCAGCACTTCGTGGGACGCCACCTACGAGCAGTACTTC. Supplemented by reference TRBV9 and TRBJ2-7, the full variable domain reads DSGVTQTPKHLITATGQRVTLRCSPRSGDLSVYWYQQSLDQGLQFLIQYYNGEERAKGNILERFSAQQFPDLHSELNLSSLELGDSALYFCASSTSWDATYEQYFGPGTRLTVT.